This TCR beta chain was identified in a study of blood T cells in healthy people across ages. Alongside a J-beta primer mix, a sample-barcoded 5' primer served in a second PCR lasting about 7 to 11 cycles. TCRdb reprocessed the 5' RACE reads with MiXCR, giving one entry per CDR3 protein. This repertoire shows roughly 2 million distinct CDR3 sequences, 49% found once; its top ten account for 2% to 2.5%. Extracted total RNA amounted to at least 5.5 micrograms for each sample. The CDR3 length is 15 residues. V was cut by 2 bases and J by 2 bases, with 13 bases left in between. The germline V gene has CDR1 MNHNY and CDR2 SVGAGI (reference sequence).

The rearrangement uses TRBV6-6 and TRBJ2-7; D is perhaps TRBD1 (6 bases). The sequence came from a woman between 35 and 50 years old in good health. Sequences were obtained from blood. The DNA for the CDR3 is TGTGCCAGCAGTTACCTTCGACAGGCGGCCTACGAGCAGTACTTC. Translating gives CASSYLRQAAYEQYF.